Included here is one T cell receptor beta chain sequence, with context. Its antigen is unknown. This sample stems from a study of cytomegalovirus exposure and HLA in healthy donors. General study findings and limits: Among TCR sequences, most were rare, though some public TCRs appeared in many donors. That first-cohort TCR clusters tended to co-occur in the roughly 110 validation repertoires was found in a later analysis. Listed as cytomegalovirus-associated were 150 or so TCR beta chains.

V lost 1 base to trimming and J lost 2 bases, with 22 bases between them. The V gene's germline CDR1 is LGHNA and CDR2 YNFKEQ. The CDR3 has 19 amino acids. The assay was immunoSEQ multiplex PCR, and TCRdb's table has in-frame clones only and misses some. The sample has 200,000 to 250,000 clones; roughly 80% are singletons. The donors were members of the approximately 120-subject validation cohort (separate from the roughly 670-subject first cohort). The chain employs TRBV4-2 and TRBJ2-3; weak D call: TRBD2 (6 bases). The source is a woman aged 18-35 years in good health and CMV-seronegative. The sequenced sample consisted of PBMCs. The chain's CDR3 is CASSQAVRGSGPHTDTQYF. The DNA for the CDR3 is TGTGCCAGCAGCCAAGCCGTCCGGGGGAGCGGTCCCCACACAGATACGCAGTATTTT.